The 5 T cell receptor beta chains below come from one sample, sequenced in a study of CD8+ T cells in alopecia areata. Reverse transcribed after extraction, RNA yielded cDNA as the sequencing template. Some clones are missing from TCRdb's copy, which holds only in-frame ones; the method was immunoSEQ multiplex PCR. The sample lists hundreds of thousands of clones, 60% occurring once. Indicated treatment: oral pan-JAK inhibitor, 5-10 mg twice daily. The sequenced sample was CD4+ T cells sorted from blood, obtained between weeks 51 and 54, from a patient treated with tofacitinib. The receptors derive from a human donor with alopecia areata.

The chain uses TRBV27 and TRBJ2-2; tentatively, D is TRBD1 (5 bases). CDR3 size: 15 residues. The germline V and J ends were trimmed by 10 bases and 5 bases, with 20 bases remaining between them. CDR1 is MNHEY, CDR2 SMNVEV, per germline (reference sequence). The CDR3 loop reads CAISPSGKSTGELFF. The CDR3 DNA reads as TGTGCCATCAGCCCTTCAGGGAAGTCGACCGGGGAGCTGTTTTTT.

The J gene is TRBJ1-1, the V gene TRBV30; tentative D call: TRBD1 (5 bases). The CDR3 length is 14 residues. Germline CDR1 and CDR2: GTSNPN and SVGIG (reference sequence). V lost 7 bases and J lost 1, with 16 bases in between. In nucleotides, the CDR3 is TGTGCCTTCCTTTCGACAGCCCCGAACACTGAAGCTTTCTTT. Amino acids: CAFLSTAPNTEAFF.

This clone has a single count. The rearrangement joins TRBV6-5 to TRBJ2-2, with 8 bases fitting TRBD1. Germline V gives CDR1 MNHEY, CDR2 SVGAGI. The junction had 7 bases not matched to a gene; V was cut back by 6 bases and J by 4 bases. The CDR3 length is 15 residues. The CDR3 protein is CASSLTGGGTGELFF. The DNA for the CDR3 is TGTGCCAGCAGCCTTACAGGGGGTGGCACCGGGGAGCTGTTTTTT.

V gene TRBV4-3 combines with J gene TRBJ1-2; maybe TRBD1 (5 bases). Per germline, CDR1 LGHNA and CDR2 YSLEER. Trimming pared 1 base from V and 7 bases from J, leaving 7 bases between. The CDR3 consists of 12 residues. CDR3 in DNA: TGCGCCAGCAGCCAAGCCGACAGTGGCTACACCTTC. Translated, it gives CASSQADSGYTF.

The J gene is TRBJ2-3, the V gene TRBV4-3; TRBD2 matches at 9 bases. There are 15 residues in the CDR3. V lost 3 bases, J lost 1 base, and 2 bases stayed unmatched. CDR1 is LGHNA and CDR2 is YSLEER in the germline V gene. The CDR3 region is CASSQTSGRTDTQYF. CDR3 nucleotide sequence: TGCGCCAGCAGCCAGACTAGCGGCCGCACAGATACGCAGTATTTT.